The next 21 T cell receptor beta chains were all read from a single sample in a study of human T cells and chemical hapten exposure. One entry per CDR3 protein, called by TCRdb with MiXCR from the RACE reads. This table holds about 260,000 distinct CDR3 sequences, roughly 8.9% found once. Sample time point: pre-sensitization, week 0. Treatment denoted: therapeutic diphenylcyclopropenone sensitization with weekly scalp DPC. Sequenced here: whole blood, sampled in connection with sensitization to the hapten diphenylcyclopropenone (DPC). Receptor source: a woman between 35 and 50 years old with alopecia areata. Some clones in this sample may be carry-over from other donors' samples.

This clonotype was recorded many times. The V and J genes are TRBV3-1 and TRBJ2-7; 9 bases match TRBD2. The CDR3 consists of 16 residues. Unmatched junction bases numbered 11, after V lost 1 base and J lost 7 bases. Germline V gives CDR1 LGHDT, CDR2 YNNKEL (reference sequence). The CDR3 nucleotides are TGTGCCAGCAGCCAAGTGGTCCTAGCGGGGAAAGGGGAGCAGTACTTC. This sequence encodes CASSQVVLAGKGEQYF.

This chain joins TRBV5-6 and TRBJ2-2, with D possibly TRBD2 on 7 matching bases. There are 12 residues in the CDR3. Germline V lookup: CDR1 SGHDT, CDR2 YYEEEE. V lost 6 bases and J lost 6, with 9 bases in between. CDR3 loop: CASTGGPGELFF. CDR3 nucleotide sequence: TGTGCCAGCACCGGGGGGCCCGGGGAGCTGTTTTTT.

The chain employs TRBV28 and TRBJ2-7; either TRBD1 or TRBD2 may fit D (5 bases each). CDR1 is MDHEN, CDR2 SYDVKM, per germline. The CDR3 loop spans 15 amino acids. The V and J ends lost 5 bases and 4 bases respectively, with 18 bases between them. CDR3 in amino acids: CASSITGPVLYEQYF. The CDR3 nucleotides read TGTGCCAGCAGTATTACGGGACCGGTCCTGTACGAGCAGTACTTC.

In its sample, this clonotype was seen a few times. The V and J genes are TRBV5-1 and TRBJ2-7; D might be TRBD1 (6 bases). The germline gives CDR1 SGHRS, CDR2 YFSETQ. This CDR3 spans 13 amino acids. Trimming removed 0 bases from V and 5 bases from J, with 9 bases in between. CDR3 DNA: TGCGCCAGCAGCTTGGCGGCAGGGGACGAGCAGTACTTC. Amino acids: CASSLAAGDEQYF.

This clonotype has a handful of counts. This chain connects TRBV28 to TRBJ1-1; D gene unclear. The V end was cut by 7 bases, the J end by 3 bases, with 27 bases between. CDR1 and CDR2 from the germline V gene are MDHEN and SYDVKM. This CDR3 region has 18 residues. The CDR3 here is CASTPTPWVGSYDTEAFF. In nucleotides, the CDR3 is TGTGCCAGCACTCCGACCCCATGGGTCGGGAGTTATGACACTGAAGCTTTCTTT.

The chain joins TRBV6-6 to TRBJ2-3; weak D call: TRBD2 (5 bases). V shed 4 bases and J shed 0 bases, with 17 bases lying between them. Germline V gene sequence: CDR1 MNHNY, CDR2 SVGAGI (reference sequence). CDR3 size: 17 residues. CDR3 region: CASSSPGSLFSTDTQYF. The CDR3 bases are TGTGCCAGCAGTTCTCCGGGGTCACTTTTTAGCACAGATACGCAGTATTTT.

This clonotype appeared a few times. The rearrangement links TRBV10-3 to TRBJ1-4; D is undetermined. With 4 bases removed from V and 8 bases from J, the gap between germline ends came to 11 bases. Germline CDR1 and CDR2: ENHRY and SYGVKD. The length of the CDR3 is 13 residues. DNA of the CDR3: TGTGCCATCAGTGGTGTCGCAGAAGAAAAACTGTTTTTT. As protein: CAISGVAEEKLFF.

In this sample, this clonotype turned up a few times. The chain combines TRBV5-6 with TRBJ2-5, with D possibly TRBD1 on 5 matching bases. The length of the CDR3 is 14 residues. The germline V gene has CDR1 SGHDT and CDR2 YYEEEE. Trimming left V 2 bases short and J 2 bases short, with 10 bases between. The CDR3 region has the DNA TGTGCCAGCAGCTTCGGACACACACAAGAGACCCAGTACTTC. This translates into CASSFGHTQETQYF.

The V call is TRBV5-6, the J call TRBJ2-4; TRBD1 matches at 7 bases. V was pared by 2 bases and J by 0 bases, with 2 bases of the junction left unmatched. This CDR3 has 15 residues. Looked up from germline, CDR1 is SGHDT and CDR2 is YYEEEE. CDR3 loop: CASSFGQVAKNIQYF. CDR3 nucleotides: TGTGCCAGCAGCTTCGGACAGGTAGCCAAAAACATTCAGTACTTC.

This chain connects TRBV7-6 to TRBJ2-7; D assignment may be TRBD1 or TRBD2 (5 bases each). This CDR3 spans 15 amino acids. The ends were cut back, 5 bases at V and 3 bases at J, with 17 bases in the middle. CDR1 is SGHVS and CDR2 is FNYEAQ in the germline V gene. CDR3 DNA sequence: TGTGCCAGCAGCGCACGGGACGGGGCGTACTACGAGCAGTACTTC. As protein: CASSARDGAYYEQYF.

This clonotype was counted a few times. The J gene is TRBJ2-7, the V gene TRBV4-1; the D gene is possibly TRBD2 (6 bases). The germline V and J ends were trimmed by 2 bases and 7 bases, with 18 bases remaining between them. Germline values: CDR1 MGHRA, CDR2 YSYEKL. The CDR3 is made up of 15 amino acids. The CDR3 nucleotides read TGCGCCAGCAGCCAAAGAGCGGGTAATACGAGGGAGCAGTACTTC. This sequence encodes CASSQRAGNTREQYF.

This clonotype appeared many times. The chain links TRBV28 to TRBJ2-7; D is possibly TRBD1 or TRBD2 (7 bases each). The germline gives CDR1 MDHEN, CDR2 SYDVKM. The CDR3 runs to 13 residues. V lost 10 bases, J lost 4 bases, and 17 bases lay in between. CDR3 residues: CATAGDSSYEQYF. The CDR3 nucleotides are TGTGCCACCGCGGGGGACAGCTCTTACGAGCAGTACTTC.

The chain recombines TRBV18 with TRBJ2-6; a possible D gene is TRBD2 (7 bases). Between the trimmed V and J ends, which lost 0 bases and 0 bases, there was a span of 9 bases. Germline CDR1 KGHSH, CDR2 LQKENI. The CDR3 loop spans 17 amino acids. The CDR3 coding sequence is TGTGCCAGCTCACCACCGGGAGGGGGCTCTGGGGCCAACGTCCTGACTTTC. Amino acids: CASSPPGGGSGANVLTF.

This clonotype was seen many times. V and J are TRBV7-2 and TRBJ1-5; the D gene is possibly TRBD1 (6 bases). With 1 base removed from V and 0 bases from J, the gap between germline ends came to 7 bases. The CDR3 consists of 15 residues. Germline-derived CDR1 and CDR2 are SGHTA and FQGNSA. The CDR3 DNA reads TGTGCCAGCAGCTTAGGGGACACTAGCAATCAGCCCCAGCATTTT. This encodes CASSLGDTSNQPQHF.

The V call is TRBV6-5, the J call TRBJ2-2; perhaps TRBD2 as D (6 bases). Trimming stripped 7 bases from V and 0 bases from J, with 12 bases between. Looked up from germline, CDR1 is MNHEY and CDR2 is SVGAGI. This CDR3 region has 15 residues. CDR3 sequence (DNA): TGTGCCAGCACCAACACGGGGGCGAACACCGGGGAGCTGTTTTTT. Translating gives CASTNTGANTGELFF.

The rearrangement uses TRBV6-5 and TRBJ1-6; maybe TRBD1 (6 bases). CDR3 length: 15 amino acids. Per germline, CDR1 MNHEY and CDR2 SVGAGI. V dropped 7 bases and J dropped 8 bases, with 18 bases sitting between them. The CDR3 region is CASTLQGAGDSPLHF. CDR3 nucleotides: TGTGCCAGCACCCTACAGGGAGCGGGAGATTCACCCCTCCACTTT.

This clonotype was counted between two and nine times. V is TRBV2 and J is TRBJ2-6, with D perhaps TRBD1 or TRBD2 (5 bases each). Germline values: CDR1 SNHLY, CDR2 FYNNEI. V was clipped by 11 bases and J by 0 bases, with 14 bases between them. The CDR3 runs 15 residues. The CDR3 loop reads CASRRGPSGANVLTF. CDR3 in DNA: TGTGCCTCCCGTCGGGGACCCTCTGGGGCCAACGTCCTGACTTTC.

The V gene is TRBV29-1, the J gene TRBJ2-7; D is perhaps TRBD1 (6 bases). The germline CDR1 and CDR2 sequences are SQVTM and ANQGSEA. V was clipped by 2 bases and J by 5 bases, with 10 bases between them. The CDR3 contains 12 residues. The CDR3 DNA reads TGCAGCGTTGAACAGGCAGGGGACGAGCAGTACTTC. Its protein is CSVEQAGDEQYF.

The table lists this clonotype with many counts. Here the CDR3 reads CASSVGEGRQPQHF. The DNA of the CDR3 is TGTGCCAGCAGCGTAGGGGAGGGGCGGCAGCCCCAGCATTTT. The gene calls are TRBV9 and TRBJ1-5; weak D call: TRBD1 (5 bases). CDR3 size: 14 residues. Germline V gives CDR1 SGDLS, CDR2 YYNGEE. Trimming cost V 0 bases and J 7 bases, with 11 bases left between them.

This clonotype came up a few times. The V call is TRBV6-2 or TRBV6-3, the J call TRBJ2-3; 12 bases are shared with TRBD2. CDR1 is MNHEY and CDR2 is SVGEGT in the germline V gene. Trimming removed 2 bases from V and 0 bases from J; junction bases left unmatched: 6. The CDR3 sequence is 18 residues long. The CDR3 DNA sequence: TGTGCCAGCAGTTACGACGGGACTAGCGGGCTTAGCACAGATACGCAGTATTTT. This translates into CASSYDGTSGLSTDTQYF.

This clonotype was found a few times. The J gene is TRBJ1-3, the V gene TRBV28, with D possibly TRBD1 on 6 matching bases. CDR1 is MDHEN, CDR2 SYDVKM, per germline. V lost 7 bases, J lost 0 bases, and 16 bases lay in between. The CDR3 is 16 amino acids. The CDR3 loop is CASTTPQGYSGNTIYF. The CDR3 nucleotides read TGTGCCAGCACCACCCCTCAGGGGTACTCTGGAAACACCATATATTTT.